This TCR beta chain was sequenced during a study of technical replicates of blood from a few donors. The V end lost 6 bases, the J end lost 8 bases, and 16 bases lay between the germline ends. Germline CDR1 reads SGHTA; CDR2 reads FQGNSA. The CDR3 length is 13 residues. Sequencing used immunoSEQ multiplex PCR; TCRdb keeps in-frame clones, though not all of them. The profile covers approximately 41,000 clones, with roughly 96% appearing a single time and 0.37% taken by the ten largest. Sequencing used T cells isolated from PBMCs. This clonotype was obtained from a human donor in good health. V gene TRBV7-2 combines with J gene TRBJ1-1; D is unclear. The CDR3 DNA is TGTGCCAGCAGTTTATGGGCCGGATACGAAGCTTTCTTT. The encoded protein is CASSLWAGYEAFF.